The source of this T cell receptor (beta chain) is a study of T cells after yellow fever vaccination (dated by TCRdb to about 2019). Concerning the study at large: Libraries from fractions with low cell numbers were prepared with the SMART-Seq v4 Ultra Low Input RNA kit. To follow T-cell clones before and after both primary and booster YFV17D yellow fever vaccination, bulk TCR alpha and beta repertoires underwent longitudinal sequencing. The cohort comprised two healthy male donors, one aged 18 to 29 and one aged 30 to 40 years. Blood was collected at multiple timepoints before and after primary and secondary immunization, and bulk PBMC replicates and cell subsets were isolated. The paper as a whole reports these results and caveats: Computational filtering was needed because FACS-sorted repertoires could contain abundant contaminating clonotypes from the bulk population. Compared with the primary T-cell response, the secondary T-cell response was weaker but faster, peaking on day 5 rather than day 15. Because only a couple of donors were included in the study, the extent to which the findings can be generalized is limited. Most clones expanded after primary vaccination (96% of CD4 and 88% of CD8) were re-detected after the booster, suggesting that broad memory maintenance occurred. A small fraction of clonotypes showed up in both the CD4 and CD8 compartments, probably as a result of convergent recombination.

The sample's treatment or condition, from its label and the paper: live attenuated yellow fever vaccine strain. A standard Ficoll-Paque protocol was used to isolate PBMCs from peripheral blood. CD4 and CD8 T-cell fractions were isolated with Dynabeads CD4 and CD8 positive selection kits. TriZol was used to extract RNA from bulk PBMCs, from CD4 and CD8 fractions, and from dextramer-positive and dextramer-negative fractions. Details on this clonotype: The antigen it recognizes is unknown. Nothing much larger sits one base from this clone, and base qualities are not available.

TCRdb names Illumina NovaSeq 6000 as the instrument used. TCR cDNA was synthesized by 5'RACE template switching, which introduced a universal primer site and unique molecular identifiers. cDNA synthesis was primed from both the TCR alpha and TCR beta constant segments. Library amplification involved two PCR steps, and the second step added sample barcodes and sequencing adapters. Libraries were sequenced on Illumina HiSeq 2500 (2x100 bp) or NovaSeq (2x150 bp). Under the source paper's analysis protocol: MIGEC handled demultiplexing of reads and collapsing into UMI consensus sequences, while MiXCR performed V(D)J alignment. Using edgeR on replicate PBMC samples, clonotypes were called vaccine-responding if FDR was below 0.01 and the log2 fold change was above 5 up to day 15. Each bulk clonotype received a CD4 or CD8 identity based on whether the sequenced CD4 or CD8 repertoire contained that clonotype at higher abundance. Using fastp at Q25 and MiXCR, TCRdb reprocessed the public reads and kept productive beta chains. CDR3 protein duplicates are merged, each entry listing the most common genes and DNA. The V and J calls here are based on TCRdb, not the publication. Across this sample there are about 340,000 distinct CDR3 sequences, with roughly an eighth seen only once. Approximately 3.4% of the sample comes from the top ten.

Looking up the germline V gene (reference sequence) yields CDR1 MNHNY and CDR2 SVGAGI. V is shortened by 6 bases, J by 10 bases, and the region joining them spans 10 bases. Counted from cysteine to phenylalanine, this CDR3 has 11 amino acids. Solely the CDR3 DNA is kept, with 33 bases framed from the first base. The clonotype was recovered from a man aged 18 to 30 who received the YFV17D yellow fever vaccine. The V gene is TRBV6-6 and the J gene is TRBJ2-1; possibly the D gene is TRBD1, per 6 matching bases. The source was CD4+ T cells sorted from PBMCs, collected 15 days after the yellow fever booster vaccination. The nucleotides are TGTGCCAGCAGGAACGACAGGGAGCAGTTCTTC. Its protein product is CASRNDREQFF.